This record covers a single T cell receptor (beta chain). Antigen: not known. TCRdb re-called clones from the PCR reads using MiXCR. The table lists about 18,000 clones, about 34% of them singletons. Trimming left V 2 bases short and J 5 bases short, with 12 bases between. There are 14 residues in the CDR3. CDR1 and CDR2 (germline): MGHRA, YSYEKL. All patients reached thyroid surgery having received no treatment beforehand. This sample is part of a study of metastatic and nonmetastatic thyroid tumors. The wider study: Peripheral blood and tumor or nodule samples from malignant and benign thyroid patients were compared. Points from the study as a whole: The study reportedly found significantly higher TCR beta diversity in malignant thyroid tumors than benign nodules, in blood and tumor.

Sequencing was carried out using tumor tissue. The clonotype was recovered from a male donor with papillary thyroid cancer or a benign thyroid nodule (not recorded which). Some clones in this sample may be carry-over from other donors' samples. This rearrangement joins TRBV4-1 to TRBJ1-2; D might be TRBD1 (5 bases). CDR3 residues: CASSQPLRGYGYTF. The CDR3 DNA is TGCGCCAGCAGCCAACCCTTGAGGGGTTATGGCTACACCTTC.